Listed below are T cell receptor beta chains from one sample, sequenced in a study of shared clonotypes between healthy human individuals. Measured with immunoSEQ multiplex PCR; TCRdb has only the in-frame clones, and not every one. The data contain a few million clones, just under 95% of them singletons. What was sequenced was naive CD8+ T cells from PBMCs. The receptor set was obtained from a man younger than 30 in good health. Some clones in this sample may be carry-over from other donors' samples. Both conserved end residues are part of each CDR3. Each record gives: V gene, J gene, CDR3 length, D gene, clone size, CDR3 protein, CDR3 DNA. The D gene is left open where the match is weak. A clone size is listed for some rows: how often the clone was seen (once, few, many), or a class if it is expanded.

TRBV5-4	TRBJ1-2	16	NA	NA	CASSLAVVSFNYGYTF	TGTGCCAGCAGCTTGGCCGTGGTCAGTTTCAACTATGGCTACACCTTC
TRBV25-1	TRBJ2-1	14	TRBD1	NA	CASSSDRVYNEQFF	TGTGCCAGCAGTTCGGACAGGGTTTACAATGAGCAGTTCTTC
TRBV5-1	TRBJ1-2	15	NA	once	CASSLAGARYYGYTF	TGCGCCAGCAGCTTGGCCGGGGCTCGGTACTATGGCTACACCTTC
TRBV5-6	TRBJ2-3	13	NA	NA	CASSLPRTDTQYF	TGTGCCAGCAGCCTCCCTAGGACAGATACGCAGTATTTT
TRBV7-9	TRBJ1-3	12	TRBD1	once	CAGGTAGNTIYF	TGTGCCGGAGGGACAGCTGGAAACACCATATATTTT
TRBV19	TRBJ2-2	16	TRBD2	NA	CASRDSGRAGTGELFF	TGTGCCAGTAGAGACTCCGGGAGGGCCGGCACCGGGGAGCTGTTTTTT
TRBV27	TRBJ2-7	14	TRBD1	NA	CASSSRQGSSEQYF	TGTGCCAGCAGCTCCCGACAGGGCAGCTCCGAGCAGTACTTC
TRBV7-6	TRBJ2-1	14	NA	once	CASSLDGVNNEQFF	TGTGCCAGCAGCTTAGATGGGGTAAACAATGAGCAGTTCTTC
TRBV14	TRBJ1-1	15	TRBD1	NA	CASSQEKGARSEAFF	TGTGCCAGCAGCCAAGAAAAGGGGGCAAGGTCTGAAGCTTTCTTT
TRBV5-8	TRBJ1-2	12	TRBD1	NA	CATSTGVDGYTF	TGTGCCACCTCGACAGGGGTGGATGGCTACACCTTC
TRBV2	TRBJ2-7	14	TRBD1	once	CASRDRDRVYEQYF	TGTGCCAGCAGGGACAGGGACAGAGTCTACGAGCAGTACTTC
TRBV14	TRBJ2-3	13	NA	NA	CASSQDLWDTQYF	TGTGCCAGCAGCCAAGATCTTTGGGATACGCAGTATTTT
TRBV2	TRBJ2-3	16	TRBD2	NA	CASSPSAGARADTQYF	TGTGCCAGCAGCCCCTCGGCGGGAGCTCGGGCAGATACGCAGTATTTT
TRBV28	TRBJ1-1	13	TRBD1	once	CASAGGLNTEAFF	TGTGCCAGCGCAGGGGGGCTGAACACTGAAGCTTTCTTT
TRBV7-2	TRBJ2-1	15	NA	once	CASSFGTGSYNEQFF	TGTGCCAGCAGCTTTGGGACCGGCTCCTACAATGAGCAGTTCTTC
TRBV2	TRBJ2-7	16	TRBD2	NA	CASSDWFGGRAYEQYF	TGTGCCAGCAGTGATTGGTTCGGCGGGAGAGCCTACGAGCAGTACTTC
TRBV27	TRBJ2-3	15	TRBD1	NA	CASSQRTGGEDTQYF	TGTGCCAGCAGTCAACGGACAGGGGGCGAGGATACGCAGTATTTT
TRBV5-1	TRBJ2-3	15	NA	NA	CASRLEGLGTDTQYF	TGCGCCAGCAGGTTAGAAGGCCTGGGAACAGATACGCAGTATTTT
TRBV28	TRBJ2-6	16	NA	NA	CASSLLSMSGANVLTF	TGTGCCAGCAGTCTACTTTCCATGTCTGGGGCCAACGTCCTGACTTTC
TRBV7-9	TRBJ1-1	13	NA	NA	CASSLAAEAEAFF	TGTGCCAGCAGCTTAGCAGCCGAGGCTGAAGCTTTCTTT
TRBV19	TRBJ1-1	13	NA	NA	CASSIGGGTEAFF	TGTGCCAGTAGTATTGGGGGGGGCACTGAAGCTTTCTTT
TRBV2	TRBJ1-1	14	TRBD1	NA	CASIDRENPTEAFF	TGTGCCAGCATTGACAGGGAGAACCCCACTGAAGCTTTCTTT
TRBV11-2	TRBJ2-7	15	NA	NA	CASSLFGRDVDEQYF	TGTGCCAGCAGCTTATTCGGCAGGGATGTGGACGAGCAGTACTTC
TRBV19	TRBJ1-5	14	NA	NA	CASTEVGVNQPQHF	TGTGCCAGTACCGAAGTAGGGGTCAATCAGCCCCAGCATTTT
TRBV9	TRBJ2-3	14	TRBD1	NA	CASGQGRWADTQYF	TGTGCCAGCGGACAGGGGAGGTGGGCAGATACGCAGTATTTT
TRBV25-1	TRBJ2-5	14	NA	NA	CASSEWTRQETQYF	TGTGCCAGCAGTGAATGGACGCGCCAAGAGACCCAGTACTTC
TRBV7-4	TRBJ2-7	15	NA	NA	CASSLGATSVHEQYF	TGTGCCAGCAGCTTAGGTGCGACTAGTGTTCACGAGCAGTACTTC
TRBV27	TRBJ2-2	15	NA	NA	CASRKLTAPAGELFF	TGTGCCAGCAGAAAACTGACAGCGCCGGCCGGGGAGCTGTTTTTT
TRBV7-2	TRBJ2-7	18	NA	NA	CASSPGKLSAFHGYEQYF	TGTGCCAGCAGCCCAGGAAAGCTTTCAGCGTTCCATGGATACGAGCAGTACTTC
TRBV15	TRBJ2-3	14	NA	once	CATSRVVSTDTQYF	TGTGCCACCAGCAGAGTCGTAAGCACAGATACGCAGTATTTT
TRBV10-1	TRBJ2-3	16	NA	NA	CASSEYPDAGTDTQYF	TGCGCCAGCAGTGAATACCCCGATGCGGGCACAGATACGCAGTATTTT
TRBV10-3	TRBJ2-7	17	TRBD1	NA	CAISAHDPGQGSGEQYF	TGTGCCATCAGTGCGCACGATCCGGGACAGGGGTCTGGTGAGCAGTACTTC
TRBV7-9	TRBJ1-1	18	TRBD1	once	CASSSLLGQESMNTEAFF	TGTGCCAGCAGCTCCCTTCTTGGACAGGAGTCAATGAACACTGAAGCTTTCTTT
TRBV5-4	TRBJ2-6	14	NA	NA	CASSLASGANVLTF	TGTGCCAGCAGCTTGGCGTCTGGGGCCAACGTCCTGACTTTC
TRBV7-9	TRBJ2-7	16	TRBD2	NA	CASSLRRASGSYEQYF	TGTGCCAGCAGCCTACGTCGGGCTAGCGGGAGTTACGAGCAGTACTTC
TRBV11-2	TRBJ2-7	15	NA	NA	CASSPLRGGAGEQYF	TGTGCCAGCAGCCCCCTCCGGGGTGGGGCAGGAGAGCAGTACTTC
TRBV29-1	TRBJ2-5	13	NA	NA	CSVEEAGQETQYF	TGCAGCGTTGAAGAGGCAGGGCAAGAGACCCAGTACTTC
TRBV15	TRBJ1-4	16	TRBD1	NA	CATRHHTGGTNEKLFF	TGTGCCACCAGACACCATACAGGGGGCACTAATGAAAAACTGTTTTTT
TRBV7-9	TRBJ2-1	12	NA	NA	CASSYLGDEQFF	TGTGCCAGCAGCTACCTGGGGGATGAGCAGTTCTTC
TRBV9	TRBJ2-3	16	NA	NA	CASSVAGSLSTDTQYF	TGTGCCAGCAGCGTAGCAGGGAGCTTAAGCACAGATACGCAGTATTTT
TRBV4-2	TRBJ2-7	14	TRBD1	NA	CASSQFRTGDEQYF	TGTGCCAGCAGCCAATTTAGGACAGGGGACGAGCAGTACTTC
TRBV19	TRBJ2-3	15	TRBD2	NA	CASSMGLAGADTQYF	TGTGCCAGTAGTATGGGACTAGCGGGAGCAGATACGCAGTATTTT
TRBV10-3	TRBJ1-4	15	NA	NA	CAISEPKAGNEKLFF	TGTGCCATCAGTGAGCCGAAGGCAGGGAATGAAAAACTGTTTTTT
TRBV7-9	TRBJ1-6	15	NA	once	CASAQNQGYNSPLHF	TGTGCCAGCGCCCAGAACCAGGGCTACAATTCACCCCTCCACTTT
TRBV6-4	TRBJ1-1	15	NA	NA	CASRLRDTLNTEAFF	TGTGCCAGCAGACTAAGGGACACCCTGAACACTGAAGCTTTCTTT
TRBV4-1	TRBJ2-7	14	NA	NA	CASSLPGVGYEQYF	TGCGCCAGCAGCCTTCCGGGGGTCGGGTACGAGCAGTACTTC
TRBV28	TRBJ1-5	14	NA	NA	CASSLWQNNQPQHF	TGTGCCAGCAGTTTATGGCAGAATAATCAGCCCCAGCATTTT
TRBV29-1	TRBJ1-1	13	NA	NA	CSVESGFNTEAFF	TGCAGCGTTGAAAGCGGGTTCAACACTGAAGCTTTCTTT
TRBV5-6	TRBJ2-3	15	NA	NA	CASSLGRRVTDTQYF	TGTGCCAGCAGCTTGGGACGCAGGGTTACAGATACGCAGTATTTT
TRBV14	TRBJ2-1	16	NA	NA	CASSPEGVPINNEQFF	TGTGCCAGCAGCCCCGAGGGGGTCCCGATCAACAATGAGCAGTTCTTC
TRBV7-8	TRBJ1-5	13	NA	few	CASSSGAPQPQHF	TGTGCCAGCAGCTCCGGAGCTCCCCAGCCCCAGCATTTT
TRBV28	TRBJ1-5	13	NA	NA	CASSLLRNQPQHF	TGTGCCAGCAGTTTATTGCGGAATCAGCCCCAGCATTTT
TRBV6-5	TRBJ1-2	14	TRBD1	NA	CASSYIGTGWGYTF	TGTGCCAGCAGTTACATTGGGACAGGGTGGGGCTACACCTTC
TRBV27	TRBJ1-2	15	NA	NA	CASSPRRGTVYGYTF	TGTGCCAGCAGTCCGCGGCGGGGGACGGTCTATGGCTACACCTTC
TRBV6-5	TRBJ2-7	14	TRBD1	NA	CASSLGQATYEQYF	TGTGCCAGCAGTTTAGGACAGGCGACCTACGAGCAGTACTTC
TRBV9	TRBJ2-7	14	NA	NA	CASSVAWGPYEQYF	TGTGCCAGCAGCGTAGCTTGGGGGCCATACGAGCAGTACTTC
TRBV19	TRBJ2-7	13	NA	NA	CASSPGLFYEQYF	TGTGCCAGTAGTCCCGGACTCTTCTACGAGCAGTACTTC
TRBV5-6	TRBJ2-7	13	NA	NA	CASSLSIGYEQYF	TGTGCCAGCAGCCTTTCTATAGGGTACGAGCAGTACTTC